This T cell receptor beta chain comes out of a study of blood T cell repertoires in COVID-19 (TCRdb year 2020). About the full investigation: The collaborator samples originated in the United States, Italy and Spain and spanned the acute and convalescent phases of COVID-19. The prospective study material was composed of cDNA or gDNA derived from T cells, B-cell-depleted T cells, or PBMCs. The dataset comprised deeply sampled blood TCRbeta repertoires from subjects exposed to, actively infected with, or recovered from COVID-19. The repertoires were made available in a free public database intended to serve as a resource for research on the immune response to SARS-CoV-2. Samples came from the ongoing ImmuneRACE study (first 160 participants) plus 1,254 subjects from 6 global collaborators. Sample metadata almost always included a de-identified subject ID, COVID-19 status, age in years and sex. Where HLA class I and class II types were available, the types were taken from metadata supplied by the sample provider, not from assay-based typing.

According to the germline V gene, CDR1 reads MRHNA and CDR2 reads SNTAGT. Spanning cysteine to phenylalanine, the CDR3 consists of 15 amino acids. CDR3 DNA is the only sequence kept; it has 45 bases, read in frame from the first base. For this chain, trimming is 8 bases at the V end and 6 bases at the J end, and the number of junction bases without a gene match is 13. This clone was seen a few times. Its antigen is unknown. The input lacks base qualities; no much larger clone sits a single base away. Overall study results and their limits: Clinical and demographic metadata were provided uncurated, with the amount varying by source and participant.

In the prospective study, participants were about 18 to 100 years old, resided in approximately 22 geographic areas of the United States, and were enrolled through a virtual design. In the prospective study, participants were assigned to cohorts based on the clinical history participants reported in a screening survey and a study questionnaire. Recovered participants in ImmuneRACE Cohort 3 were defined by two consecutive negative NP/OP PCR tests, clearance by a healthcare professional, or resolution of symptoms. In the prospective study, whole blood, serum and a nasopharyngeal or oropharyngeal swab were collected from each participant by mobile phlebotomists. Over a roughly 2-month period, participants in the prospective study had the option of providing additional blood draws and questionnaires. Prospective study blood samples were shipped either frozen or at room temperature before DNA extraction.

TCRbeta CDR3 regions were amplified from genomic DNA by means of the immunoSEQ Assay, a bias-controlled multiplex PCR. The source study handled its data this way. The number of nucleated cells in each sample was estimated by amplification of reference gene primers within the assay. Sequence reads were collapsed and filtered to measure the absolute abundance of every unique TCRbeta CDR3 rearrangement. For each sample, productive Simpson clonality was calculated as the square root of Simpson's diversity index over productive rearrangements. TCRdb provides this immuneACCESS table in a form limited to in-frame rearrangements. Some clones are lacking; in checked studies, under half of them reflect an unresolved V gene, and why the rest are absent is not known. V and J calls and clone size are given by that table; D and trimming were obtained from the DNA. Present in this sample are more than 250,000 clones, 87% of which were seen just once. The ten largest account for over 6% of the sample.

The sequence joins TRBV6-4 to TRBJ2-3; 8 bases in between match TRBD2. This clonotype was obtained from a woman in her thirties or forties who had recovered from COVID-19. Material: PBMCs or T cells enriched from blood (not recorded which). The base sequence is TGTGCCAGCCCTTACGGGAGGGTCGGCGGGGATACGCAGTATTTT. Its product reads: CASPYGRVGGDTQYF.